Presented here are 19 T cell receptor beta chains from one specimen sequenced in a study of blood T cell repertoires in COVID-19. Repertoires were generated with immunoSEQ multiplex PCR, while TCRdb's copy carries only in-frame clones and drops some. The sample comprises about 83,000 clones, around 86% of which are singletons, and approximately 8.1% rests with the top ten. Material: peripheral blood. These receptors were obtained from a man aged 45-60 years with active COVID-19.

CDR3 sequence: CASSPGYTGSDEQYF. CDR3 sequence (DNA): TGTGCCAGCAGCCCTGGATATACAGGGTCCGACGAGCAGTACTTC. The chain is built from TRBV7-3 and TRBJ2-7, with a tentative D call TRBD1 (6 bases). This CDR3 region has 15 residues. In germline, CDR1 is SGHTA, CDR2 FQGTGA. V was clipped by 5 bases and J by 5 bases, with 19 bases between them. Full variable domain (missing parts from reference TRBV7-3 and TRBJ2-7): GAGVSQTPSNKVTEKGKYVELRCDPISGHTALYWYRQSLGQGPEFLIYFQGTGAADDSGLPNDRFFAVRPEGSVSTLKIQRTERGDSAVYLCASSPGYTGSDEQYFGPGTRLTVT.

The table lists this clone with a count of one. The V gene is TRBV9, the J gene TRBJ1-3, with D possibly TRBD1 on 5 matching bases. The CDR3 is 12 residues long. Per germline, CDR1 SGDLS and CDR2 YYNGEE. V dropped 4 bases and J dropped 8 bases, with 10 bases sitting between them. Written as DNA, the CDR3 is TGTGCCAGCAGCCCCCCAGGGCACACCATATATTTT. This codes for CASSPPGHTIYF.

CDR3 amino acids: CASRETGAQPQHF. Written as DNA, the CDR3 is TGTGCCAGCAGAGAGACAGGGGCTCAGCCCCAGCATTTT. This chain connects TRBV12-3 or TRBV12-4 to TRBJ1-5, with 8 bases matching TRBD1. With V trimmed by 6 bases and J by 6 bases, 4 bases remained unmatched. The CDR3 loop spans 13 amino acids.

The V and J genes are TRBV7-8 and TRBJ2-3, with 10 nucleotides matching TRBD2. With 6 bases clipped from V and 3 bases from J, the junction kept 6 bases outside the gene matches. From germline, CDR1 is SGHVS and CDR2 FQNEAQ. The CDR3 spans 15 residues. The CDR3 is CASSRLAGVTDTQYF. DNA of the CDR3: TGTGCCAGCAGTAGGCTAGCGGGAGTAACAGATACGCAGTATTTT.

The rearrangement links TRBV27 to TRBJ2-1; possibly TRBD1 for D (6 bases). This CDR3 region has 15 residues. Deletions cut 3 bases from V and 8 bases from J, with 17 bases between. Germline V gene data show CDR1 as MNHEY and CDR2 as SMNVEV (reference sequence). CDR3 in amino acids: CASSLTGPQGDEQFF. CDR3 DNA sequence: TGTGCCAGCAGTTTGACAGGTCCCCAGGGAGATGAGCAGTTCTTC.

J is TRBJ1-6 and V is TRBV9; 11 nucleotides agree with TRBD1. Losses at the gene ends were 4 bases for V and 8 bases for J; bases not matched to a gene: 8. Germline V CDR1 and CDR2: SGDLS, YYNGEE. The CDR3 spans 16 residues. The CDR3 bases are TGTGCCAGCAGCCTCTTGGGACAGGGGGAGGATTCACCCCTCCACTTT. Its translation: CASSLLGQGEDSPLHF.

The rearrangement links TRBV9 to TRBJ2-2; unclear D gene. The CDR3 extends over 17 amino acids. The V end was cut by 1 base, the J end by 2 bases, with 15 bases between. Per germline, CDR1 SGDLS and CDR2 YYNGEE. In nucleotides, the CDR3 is TGTGCCAGCAGCGTACCGGTGGCTAGTGGCAACACCGGGGAGCTGTTTTTT. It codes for CASSVPVASGNTGELFF.

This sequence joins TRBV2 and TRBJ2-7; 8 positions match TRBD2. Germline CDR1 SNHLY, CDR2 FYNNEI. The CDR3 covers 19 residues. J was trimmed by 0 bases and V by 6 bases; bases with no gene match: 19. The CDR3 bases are TGTGCCAGCAGGTCTAAGAGCTTTGCGGGGGGTCCTGACTCCTACGAGCAGTACTTC. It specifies CASRSKSFAGGPDSYEQYF.

The DNA of the CDR3 is TGTGCCAGCAGCCGACGGGGACAGCAAGAGACCCAGTACTTC. It yields the protein CASSRRGQQETQYF. The V gene is TRBV3-1 (or the pseudogene TRBV3-2), the J gene TRBJ2-5, with 7 bases identical to TRBD1. Germline V gene data show CDR1 as LGHDT and CDR2 as YNNKEL (reference sequence). V was clipped by 4 bases and J by 2 bases; unmatched bases: 4. This CDR3 spans 14 amino acids.

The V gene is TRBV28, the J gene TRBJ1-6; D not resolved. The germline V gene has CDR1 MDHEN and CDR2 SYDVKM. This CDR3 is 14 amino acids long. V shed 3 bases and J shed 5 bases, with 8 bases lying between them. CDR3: CASSLRENNSPLHF. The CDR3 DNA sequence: TGTGCCAGCAGTTTGCGGGAAAATAATTCACCCCTCCACTTT.

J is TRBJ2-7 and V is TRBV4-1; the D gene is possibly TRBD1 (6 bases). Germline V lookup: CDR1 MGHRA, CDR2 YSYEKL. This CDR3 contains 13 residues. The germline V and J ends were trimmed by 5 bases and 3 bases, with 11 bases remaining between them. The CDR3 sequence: CASSTRDNYEQYF. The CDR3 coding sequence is TGCGCCAGCAGCACCCGGGACAACTACGAGCAGTACTTC.

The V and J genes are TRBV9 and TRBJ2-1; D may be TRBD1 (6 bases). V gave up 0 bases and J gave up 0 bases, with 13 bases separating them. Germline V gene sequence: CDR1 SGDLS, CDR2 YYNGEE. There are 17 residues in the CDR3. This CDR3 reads CASSVGAQGTSYNEQFF. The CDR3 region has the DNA TGTGCCAGCAGCGTAGGGGCACAGGGTACCTCCTACAATGAGCAGTTCTTC.

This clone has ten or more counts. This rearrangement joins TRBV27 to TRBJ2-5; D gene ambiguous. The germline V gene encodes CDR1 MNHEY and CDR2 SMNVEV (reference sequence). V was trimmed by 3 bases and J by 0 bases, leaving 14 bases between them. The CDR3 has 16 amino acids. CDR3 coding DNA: TGTGCCAGCAGTTTTTTTGGAGCTGGAGACCAAGAGACCCAGTACTTC. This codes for CASSFFGAGDQETQYF.

DNA for the CDR3: TGCGCCAGCAGTGTCGGACCCCCAGGGGTCGATGGAAACACCATATATTTT. Amino acids: CASSVGPPGVDGNTIYF. The rearrangement links TRBV10-1 to TRBJ1-3; D possibly corresponds to TRBD1 (6 bases). CDR1 is WNHNN and CDR2 is SYGVQD in the germline V gene (reference sequence). This CDR3 spans 17 amino acids. Trimming removed 4 bases at V and 3 bases at J, with 19 bases between.

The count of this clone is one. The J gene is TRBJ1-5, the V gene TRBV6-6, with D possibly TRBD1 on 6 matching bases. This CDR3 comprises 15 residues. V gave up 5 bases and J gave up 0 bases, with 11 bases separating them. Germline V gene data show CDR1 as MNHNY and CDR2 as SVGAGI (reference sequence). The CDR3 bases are TGTGCCAGCAGTAAACAGGGCCCTAGCAATCAGCCCCAGCATTTT. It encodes CASSKQGPSNQPQHF.

The DNA for the CDR3 is TGTGCCAGCAGCCGTGATGGACAGAACTACTATGGCTACACCTTC. Its protein is CASSRDGQNYYGYTF. This sequence joins TRBV27 and TRBJ1-2, with D perhaps TRBD1 (6 bases). The CDR3 is made up of 15 amino acids. The V gene's germline CDR1 is MNHEY and CDR2 SMNVEV (reference sequence). The V gene lost 6 bases and the J gene lost 3 bases, with 17 bases spanning the gap.

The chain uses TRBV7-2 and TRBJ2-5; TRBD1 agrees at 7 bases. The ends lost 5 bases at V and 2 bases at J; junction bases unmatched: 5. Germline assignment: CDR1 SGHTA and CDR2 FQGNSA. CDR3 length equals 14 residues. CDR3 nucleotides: TGTGCCAGCAGCCAGGGACAGTTACAAGAGACCCAGTACTTC. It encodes CASSQGQLQETQYF. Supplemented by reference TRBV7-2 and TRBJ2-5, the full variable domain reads GAGVSQSPSNKVTEKGKDVELRCDPISGHTALYWYRQSLGQGLEFLIYFQGNSAPDKSGLPSDRFSAERTGGSVSTLTIQRTQQEDSAVYLCASSQGQLQETQYFGPGTRLLVL.

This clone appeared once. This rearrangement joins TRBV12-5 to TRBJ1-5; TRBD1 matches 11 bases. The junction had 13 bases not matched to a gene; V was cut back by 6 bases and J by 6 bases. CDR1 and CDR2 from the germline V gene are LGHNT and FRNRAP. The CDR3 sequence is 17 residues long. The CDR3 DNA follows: TGTGCTAGTGGCCCCCATCTCCCGGGACAGGGGGTTCAGCCCCAGCATTTT. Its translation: CASGPHLPGQGVQPQHF.

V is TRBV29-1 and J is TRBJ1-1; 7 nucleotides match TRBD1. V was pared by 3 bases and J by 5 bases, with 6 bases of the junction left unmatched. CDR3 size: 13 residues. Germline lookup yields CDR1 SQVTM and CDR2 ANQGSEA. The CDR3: CSVEGQQGTEAFF. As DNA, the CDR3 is TGCAGCGTTGAGGGGCAACAGGGGACTGAAGCTTTCTTT. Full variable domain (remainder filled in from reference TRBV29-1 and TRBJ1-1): SAVISQKPSRDICQRGTSLTIQCQVDSQVTMMFWYRQQPGQSLTLIATANQGSEATYESGFVIDKFPISRPNLTFSTLTVSNMSPEDSSIYLCSVEGQQGTEAFFGQGTRLTVV.